This is a list of T cell receptor beta chains from one sample in a study of T cell responses to AZD1222 COVID-19 vaccine. Repertoires were generated with immunoSEQ multiplex PCR, while TCRdb's copy carries only in-frame clones and drops some. The sample contains fewer than 200,000 clones, almost 90% of which appear only once. The material was peripheral blood, obtained 28 days after the second AZD1222 dose. Receptor source: an adult who received the AZD1222 COVID-19 vaccine. Each CDR3 is given with its conserved first and last residue. Fields, in order: clone size, V gene, D gene, J gene, CDR3 protein, CDR3 DNA. A D gene is named only where the DNA matches it firmly. Clone size, where shown, is once, few, many, or a class for clones that have expanded.

clone_size: -; v_call: TRBV5-6; d_call: -; j_call: TRBJ1-2; cdr3_aa: CASSLASGNGYTF; cdr3_nt: TGTGCCAGCAGCTTGGCGTCAGGGAACGGCTACACCTTC
clone_size: -; v_call: TRBV5-1; d_call: TRBD2; j_call: TRBJ2-3; cdr3_aa: CASSSTKREHTDTQYF; cdr3_nt: TGCGCCAGCAGCTCCACCAAGCGGGAACACACAGATACGCAGTATTTT
clone_size: -; v_call: TRBV19; d_call: TRBD1; j_call: TRBJ2-1; cdr3_aa: CASSPRTGDNEQFF; cdr3_nt: TGTGCCAGTAGTCCCCGGACAGGGGACAATGAGCAGTTCTTC
clone_size: -; v_call: TRBV5-5; d_call: TRBD1; j_call: TRBJ1-6; cdr3_aa: CASSLWTGNNSPLHF; cdr3_nt: TGTGCCAGCAGCTTGTGGACAGGGAATAATTCACCCCTCCACTTT
clone_size: -; v_call: TRBV10-1; d_call: -; j_call: TRBJ2-7; cdr3_aa: CASSDSGRSYEQYF; cdr3_nt: TGCGCCAGCAGTGATTCAGGCAGGTCCTACGAGCAGTACTTC
clone_size: once; v_call: TRBV19; d_call: -; j_call: TRBJ1-1; cdr3_aa: CASSRRENTEAFF; cdr3_nt: TGTGCCAGTAGTAGGAGGGAGAACACTGAAGCTTTCTTT
clone_size: -; v_call: TRBV5-4; d_call: TRBD2; j_call: TRBJ2-1; cdr3_aa: CASSLPSGGDNEQFF; cdr3_nt: TGTGCCAGCAGCCTCCCTAGCGGGGGAGACAATGAGCAGTTCTTC
clone_size: -; v_call: TRBV11-2; d_call: -; j_call: TRBJ2-7; cdr3_aa: CASSASVIYEQYF; cdr3_nt: TGTGCCAGCAGCGCTTCGGTCATCTACGAGCAGTACTTC
clone_size: -; v_call: TRBV5-1; d_call: -; j_call: TRBJ2-7; cdr3_aa: CASSADSLYEQYF; cdr3_nt: TGCGCCAGCAGCGCGGACAGCCTTTACGAGCAGTACTTC
clone_size: -; v_call: TRBV7-8; d_call: TRBD2; j_call: TRBJ2-1; cdr3_aa: CASSPNQRGGGNEQFF; cdr3_nt: TGTGCCAGCAGCCCCAACCAGCGGGGTGGAGGCAATGAGCAGTTCTTC
clone_size: -; v_call: TRBV28; d_call: -; j_call: TRBJ2-5; cdr3_aa: CASTIGAGNLETQYF; cdr3_nt: TGTGCCAGCACTATAGGGGCAGGAAATTTAGAGACCCAGTACTTC
clone_size: -; v_call: TRBV6-4; d_call: -; j_call: TRBJ1-6; cdr3_aa: CASSAGSLNSPLHF; cdr3_nt: TGTGCCAGCAGTGCAGGGTCGCTTAATTCACCCCTCCACTTT
clone_size: -; v_call: TRBV10-2; d_call: TRBD1; j_call: TRBJ1-5; cdr3_aa: CASSDRRGTGGSNQPQHF; cdr3_nt: TGCGCCAGCAGTGATCGGCGAGGGACAGGGGGGAGCAATCAGCCCCAGCATTTT
clone_size: -; v_call: TRBV6-5; d_call: TRBD1; j_call: TRBJ2-7; cdr3_aa: CASTWDRNGEQYF; cdr3_nt: TGTGCCAGCACTTGGGACAGAAACGGCGAGCAGTACTTC
clone_size: -; v_call: TRBV15; d_call: -; j_call: TRBJ2-1; cdr3_aa: CATSRPKGGAYNEQFF; cdr3_nt: TGTGCCACCAGCAGACCCAAGGGGGGGGCCTACAATGAGCAGTTCTTC
clone_size: -; v_call: TRBV2; d_call: -; j_call: TRBJ1-5; cdr3_aa: CASRAGGSNQPQHF; cdr3_nt: TGTGCCAGCAGAGCGGGGGGAAGCAATCAGCCCCAGCATTTT
clone_size: -; v_call: TRBV11-3; d_call: TRBD1; j_call: TRBJ2-1; cdr3_aa: CASSRQGIDEQFF; cdr3_nt: TGTGCCAGCAGCAGACAGGGTATAGATGAGCAGTTCTTC
clone_size: -; v_call: TRBV12-3/TRBV12-4; d_call: -; j_call: TRBJ2-7; cdr3_aa: CASSFSGEQYF; cdr3_nt: TGTGCCAGCAGTTTTTCGGGCGAGCAGTACTTC
clone_size: -; v_call: TRBV5-1; d_call: -; j_call: TRBJ1-3; cdr3_aa: CASSYGRANTIYF; cdr3_nt: TGCGCCAGCAGCTATGGCAGGGCAAACACCATATATTTT
clone_size: few; v_call: TRBV27; d_call: TRBD2; j_call: TRBJ2-5; cdr3_aa: CASSASGGGKTQYF; cdr3_nt: TGTGCCAGCAGTGCTAGCGGGGGGGGGAAGACCCAGTACTTC
clone_size: -; v_call: TRBV6-2/TRBV6-3; d_call: -; j_call: TRBJ1-1; cdr3_aa: CASSKTQGKPCPKPFNLCAFF; cdr3_nt: TGTGCCAGCAGTAAAACACAGGGTAAGCCCTGTCCCAAGCCCTTTAATTTGTGTGCTTTCTTT
clone_size: once; v_call: TRBV4-1; d_call: TRBD1; j_call: TRBJ2-3; cdr3_aa: CASSVRQGSTDTQYF; cdr3_nt: TGCGCCAGCAGCGTCCGACAGGGGAGCACAGATACGCAGTATTTT
clone_size: -; v_call: TRBV7-3; d_call: TRBD1; j_call: TRBJ2-5; cdr3_aa: CASSSGTEETQYF; cdr3_nt: TGTGCCAGCAGCTCGGGGACAGAAGAGACCCAGTACTTC